The clone carrying this TCR beta chain was recorded at least ten times. The data originate from a study of blood T cell repertoires in COVID-19. Profiling relied on immunoSEQ multiplex PCR, and the TCRdb table lists in-frame clones only, not all of them. Seen here are roughly 200,000 clones, 65% to 85% observed once, and the top ten hold about 6.7%. This clonotype originated in a woman aged 40 to 55 with COVID-19, enrolled during active disease. The specimen was peripheral blood.

CDR3 DNA: TGTGCCAGCAGCCCCGTTCTTACACAGATTCCTAACTATGGCTACACCTTC. Protein sequence: CASSPVLTQIPNYGYTF. The chain combines TRBV3-1 (or the pseudogene TRBV3-2) with TRBJ1-2; D gene unclear. CDR3 size: 17 residues. CDR1 and CDR2 from the germline V gene are LGHDT and YNNKEL (reference sequence). V dropped 4 bases and J dropped 0 bases, with 18 bases sitting between them.